This T cell receptor beta chain emerged from a study of T cell responses to AZD1222 COVID-19 vaccine. General study points: The donors showed a predominance of white British ancestry and of females, with possible underestimation of clonal diversity.

Data came from immunoSEQ multiplex PCR; TCRdb stores just in-frame clones and leaves some out. The data contain roughly 150,000 clones, more than 85% of them singletons. Germline V gene sequence: CDR1 SEHNR, CDR2 FQNEAQ (reference sequence). The V end was cut by 0 bases, the J end by 0 bases, with 11 bases between. CDR3 length: 16 residues. This clone was detected only once. Its antigen is not identified. The source material was peripheral blood, sampled on day 0 of AZD1222 vaccination. This chain links TRBV7-9 with TRBJ1-2; TRBD1 might be the D (5 bases). This clonotype originated in an adult in good health. The CDR3 is CASSLAGGVANYGYTF. The CDR3 DNA follows: TGTGCCAGCAGCTTAGCCGGGGGAGTAGCTAACTATGGCTACACCTTC.